The clone carrying this T cell receptor beta chain was detected ten times or more. The data are from a study of T cells in Graves' hyperthyroidism and ophthalmopathy. RNA transcripts yielded amplified TCR beta CDR3 regions. Initially, a first-round RT-PCR of the TCR CDR3 employed the HTBI primer set. TCRdb reanalysed the multiplex PCR reads using MiXCR and keeps one entry per CDR3 protein. This table has around 520,000 distinct CDR3 sequences, around 13% appearing once. V dropped 6 bases and J dropped 1 base, with 13 bases sitting between them. The CDR3 consists of 14 residues. Germline V gene sequence: CDR1 SGDLS, CDR2 YYNGEE.

This TCR derives from a woman between 40 and 50 years old with Graves' hyperthyroidism. The chain uses TRBV9 and TRBJ1-1; D is uncertain. The source material was blood. The CDR3 region is CASTPGWGNTEAFF. CDR3 coding DNA: TGTGCCAGCACCCCGGGTTGGGGGAACACTGAAGCTTTCTTT. The full variable domain, completed using reference TRBV9 and TRBJ1-1, is DSGVTQTPKHLITATGQRVTLRCSPRSGDLSVYWYQQSLDQGLQFLIQYYNGEERAKGNILERFSAQQFPDLHSELNLSSLELGDSALYFCASTPGWGNTEAFFGQGTRLTVV.